The 12 T cell receptor beta chains presented below share a single source sample, sequenced in a study of PD-L1 blockade in urothelial cancer. Generated by immunoSEQ multiplex PCR, the TCRdb table keeps only in-frame clones and is missing some. The data show some 20,000 clones, with about 89% seen just once and about an eighth held by the top ten. Time point reported: pretreatment peripheral blood. Sequences were derived from PBMCs, sampled around atezolizumab (anti-PD-L1) treatment. All receptors derive from a man between 65 and 80 years old with urothelial cancer.

The chain couples TRBV5-5 to TRBJ1-5; D is ambiguous. V lost 4 bases to trimming and J lost 7 bases, with 9 bases between them. This CDR3 region has 12 residues. Germline CDR1 reads SGHKS; CDR2 reads YYEKEE (reference sequence). As DNA, the CDR3 is TGTGCCAGCAGCCTTGAAGCACAGCCCCAGCATTTT. As protein: CASSLEAQPQHF.

The CDR3 reads CASSHPHHREKLFF. CDR3 bases: TGTGCCAGCAGCCACCCCCATCACAGGGAAAAACTGTTTTTT. J is TRBJ1-4 and V is TRBV4-2, with D tentatively TRBD1 (5 bases). Germline V gene data show CDR1 as LGHNA and CDR2 as YNFKEQ. V was shortened by 3 bases and J by 8 bases, with 13 bases between the two germline ends. The CDR3 has 14 residues.

J is TRBJ2-1 and V is TRBV27; TRBD2 matches 13 bases. CDR3 length equals 15 residues. Germline loops: CDR1 MNHEY, CDR2 SMNVEV (reference sequence). The junction had 9 bases not matched to a gene; V was cut back by 6 bases and J by 10 bases. Written as DNA, the CDR3 is TGTGCCAGCAGCCCCGGACTAGCGGGGGTCTACGAGCAGTTCTTC. It encodes CASSPGLAGVYEQFF.

This clone came up once. V and J are TRBV6-1 and TRBJ1-5, with 11 nucleotides matching TRBD1. Germline values: CDR1 MNHNS, CDR2 SASEGT. The V and J ends lost 6 bases and 7 bases, in that order; junction bases with no gene match: 8. There are 15 residues in the CDR3. CDR3 DNA: TGTGCCAGCAGCCCTGGACAGGGGGCGAAACAGCCCCAGCATTTT. As protein: CASSPGQGAKQPQHF.

The CDR3: CASSFRGQNTEAFF. CDR3 nucleotides: TGTGCCAGCAGCTTCCGGGGACAGAACACTGAAGCTTTCTTT. The V and J genes are TRBV7-8 and TRBJ1-1; a possible D gene is TRBD1 (6 bases). The germline V gene encodes CDR1 SGHVS and CDR2 FQNEAQ. The CDR3 sequence is 14 residues long. The V end lost 3 bases, the J end lost 1 base, and 9 bases lay between the germline ends.

The V and J genes are TRBV23-1 and TRBJ1-1; unclear D gene. TRBV23-1 is an ORF, and what it does is uncertain. CDR3 length equals 12 residues. The V gene lost 8 bases and the J gene lost 4 bases, with 11 bases spanning the gap. The CDR3 bases are TGCGCCAGCCCCCCCCTGAGCACTGAAGCTTTCTTT. Translating it yields CASPPLSTEAFF.

The V call is TRBV5-5, the J call TRBJ2-5; D not certain. Between the trimmed V and J ends, which lost 4 bases and 5 bases, there was a span of 6 bases. The germline CDR1 and CDR2 sequences are SGHKS and YYEKEE (reference sequence). The CDR3 contains 11 residues. CDR3 in amino acids: CASSRAETQYF. CDR3 in DNA: TGTGCCAGCAGCCGCGCGGAGACCCAGTACTTC.

This chain connects TRBV19 to TRBJ1-2; D gene unclear. The CDR3 length is 14 residues. Germline CDR1 LNHDA, CDR2 SQIVND (reference sequence). V was cut by 1 base and J by 7 bases, with 13 bases left in between. The CDR3 bases are TGTGCCAGTAGTATAGGAGCCCCACCGTTTGGCTACACCTTC. It codes for CASSIGAPPFGYTF.

The chain recombines TRBV5-4 with TRBJ2-7, with TRBD2 identical over 10 bases. The length of the CDR3 is 16 residues. Germline values: CDR1 SGHNT, CDR2 YYREEE (reference sequence). The V gene end was trimmed by 3 bases and the J gene end by 6 bases; junction bases not matched to a gene: 12. The CDR3 DNA sequence: TGTGCCAGCAGCTCGTCCCTACTAGCGGGGCCCTCCGAGCAGTACTTC. Protein: CASSSSLLAGPSEQYF.

The V and J genes are TRBV28 and TRBJ2-1, with D tentatively TRBD1 (6 bases). Trimming removed 8 bases at V and 2 bases at J, with 16 bases between. Germline lookup yields CDR1 MDHEN and CDR2 SYDVKM. CDR3 size: 15 residues. As DNA, the CDR3 is TGTGCCAGCGAAAACCCGGGACATACCTACAATGAGCAGTTCTTC. Its protein product is CASENPGHTYNEQFF.

This clone was detected a few times. V is TRBV19 and J is TRBJ1-3; 7 positions match TRBD1. Germline V gene data show CDR1 as LNHDA and CDR2 as SQIVND (reference sequence). The CDR3 loop spans 17 amino acids. V lost 5 bases and J lost 2; bases outside the gene matches: 12. The CDR3 is CASSPYPTGNAGNTIYF. The CDR3 DNA reads as TGTGCCAGTAGTCCATACCCGACAGGGAATGCTGGAAACACCATATATTTT.

The chain combines TRBV5-6 with TRBJ2-7, with D perhaps TRBD2 (5 bases). Trimming left V 4 bases short and J 9 bases short, with 17 bases between. Germline V gene data show CDR1 as SGHDT and CDR2 as YYEEEE. The CDR3 is 13 residues long. CDR3 amino acids: CASSRRSSFGQYF. The CDR3 DNA reads TGTGCCAGCAGCCGACGGTCTAGCTTCGGGCAGTACTTC.